The 18 T cell receptor beta chains below were found in one sample sequenced in a study of blood T cell repertoires in COVID-19 (dated by TCRdb to 2020 to 2022). To prepare the library, the immunoSEQ multiplex PCR assay was applied. In its TCRdb copy, this immuneACCESS table keeps in-frame sequences only and misses some clones. Where compared with another copy, unresolved V genes explain less than half of these, and the others have no known cause. This sample holds about 280,000 clones; under 95% were observed only once. The ten largest account for 2.5% to 3% of the sample. Sequenced input: PBMCs or T cells enriched from blood (not recorded which). Receptors originate from a man between 40 and 49 years old who had been exposed to COVID-19.

The chain links TRBV19 to TRBJ2-7; 11 bases line up with TRBD1. CDR3 size: 14 residues. The trim removed 6 bases at V and 4 bases at J, leaving 5 bases unmatched. The V gene's germline CDR1 is LNHDA and CDR2 SQIVND (reference sequence). CDR3 bases: TGTGCCAGTAGACCGGGACAGGGGGTGTACGAGCAGTACTTC. Protein sequence: CASRPGQGVYEQYF.

The chain carries TRBV14 and TRBJ1-4; tentative D call: TRBD1 (5 bases). V lost 5 bases and J lost 8, with 18 bases in between. The CDR3 is made up of 15 amino acids. The germline V gene has CDR1 SGHDN and CDR2 FVKESK. Written as DNA, the CDR3 is TGTGCCAGCAGCGACGACGGCAGGGTTGACGAAAAACTGTTTTTT. The encoded protein is CASSDDGRVDEKLFF.

This chain connects TRBV19 to TRBJ1-2; no firm D call. This CDR3 has 12 amino acids. V was shortened by 6 bases and J by 3 bases, with 8 bases between the two germline ends. CDR1 and CDR2 from the germline V gene are LNHDA and SQIVND (reference sequence). The CDR3 reads CASRMQDYGYTF. DNA for the CDR3: TGTGCCAGTAGGATGCAGGACTATGGCTACACCTTC.

The CDR3 DNA is TGTGCCAGCAGTCCCCGGGGGGCGGGAGGGTGGAAGAACACCGGGGAGCTGTTTTTT. Translating it yields CASSPRGAGGWKNTGELFF. The chain employs TRBV27 and TRBJ2-2; 9 bases are a match to TRBD2. With V trimmed by 5 bases and J by 1 base, 14 bases remained unmatched. The CDR3 extends over 19 amino acids. Per germline, CDR1 MNHEY and CDR2 SMNVEV (reference sequence).

The V and J genes are TRBV20-1 and TRBJ1-1; 7 nucleotides align to TRBD1. Trimming at V came to 3 bases and at J to 1 base, leaving 5 bases not matched to a gene. Germline values: CDR1 DFQATT, CDR2 SNEGSKA (reference sequence). The CDR3 consists of 14 residues. The CDR3 region has the DNA TGCAGTGCTAGTCTTACAGGGGAGAACACTGAAGCTTTCTTT. This codes for CSASLTGENTEAFF.

This clone appeared once. V usage is TRBV24-1 and J usage is TRBJ2-2; 8 bases agree with TRBD1. Germline CDR1 and CDR2: KGHDR and SFDVKD. Trimming removed 6 bases from V and 4 bases from J; junction bases left unmatched: 9. CDR3 length equals 16 residues. CDR3 residues: CATSLGAGGITGELFF. CDR3 nucleotide sequence: TGTGCCACCAGTCTTGGGGCAGGGGGCATCACCGGGGAGCTGTTTTTT.

The J gene is TRBJ1-1, the V gene TRBV5-1; D is ambiguous. The V end was cut by 4 bases, the J end by 7 bases, with 23 bases between. The CDR3 runs to 16 residues. Germline values: CDR1 SGHRS, CDR2 YFSETQ. CDR3 in amino acids: CASSTGPPGAGSEAFF. The CDR3 DNA reads TGCGCCAGCAGCACGGGCCCCCCAGGAGCCGGGAGTGAAGCTTTCTTT. Using reference TRBV5-1 and TRBJ1-1 for the parts outside the CDR3, the full variable domain is KAGVTQTPRYLIKTRGQQVTLSCSPISGHRSVSWYQQTPGQGLQFLFEYFSETQRNKGNFPGRFSGRQFSNSRSEMNVSTLELGDSALYLCASSTGPPGAGSEAFFGQGTRLTVV.

The chain links TRBV28 to TRBJ1-2, with 8 positions matching TRBD1. The germline V gene has CDR1 MDHEN and CDR2 SYDVKM. This CDR3 has 20 residues. V trimming: 1 base; J trimming: 3 bases; junction bases outside the gene matches: 19. The CDR3 DNA reads as TGTGCCAGCAGTTTATCTCCGAGAACGTTCGACAGGGGCGCTGACTATGGCTACACCTTC. The encoded protein is CASSLSPRTFDRGADYGYTF.

The chain joins TRBV11-3 to TRBJ1-1, with D uncertain. The CDR3 has 17 amino acids. V lost 2 bases, J lost 0 bases, and 16 bases lay in between. Germline loops: CDR1 SGHNT, CDR2 YENEEA. The CDR3 region has the DNA TGTGCCAGCAGCTTATCGCAGGTCGGATTTATGAACACTGAAGCTTTCTTT. Encoded protein: CASSLSQVGFMNTEAFF.

J is TRBJ2-5 and V is TRBV12-5, with 8 positions matching TRBD1. The germline V gene encodes CDR1 LGHNT and CDR2 FRNRAP. V gave up 0 bases and J gave up 5 bases; unmatched junction bases: 5. CDR3 length equals 15 residues. CDR3 in DNA: TGTGCTAGTGGTTTGGTAGTCAGGGGGCGGGAGACCCAGTACTTC. Protein product: CASGLVVRGRETQYF.

This chain joins TRBV24-1 and TRBJ1-4; D not certain. This CDR3 is 14 amino acids long. Deletions cut 4 bases from V and 8 bases from J, with 13 bases between. Germline loops: CDR1 KGHDR, CDR2 SFDVKD. Here the CDR3 reads CATSDSGLGEKLFF. The CDR3 DNA reads as TGTGCCACCAGTGACTCGGGGTTAGGCGAAAAACTGTTTTTT.

J is TRBJ2-7 and V is TRBV28; 7 bases map to TRBD1. Germline loops: CDR1 MDHEN, CDR2 SYDVKM. Trimming cost V 3 bases and J 9 bases; bases outside gene matches: 8. This CDR3 is 13 amino acids long. CDR3 amino acids: CASSFDRARGQYF. Here the CDR3 DNA reads TGTGCCAGCAGTTTTGACAGGGCGAGAGGGCAGTACTTC.

The chain is built from TRBV6-1 and TRBJ1-6, with a possible D match to TRBD1 (6 bases). The ends were cut back, 2 bases at V and 9 bases at J, with 17 bases in the middle. The CDR3 is 16 amino acids. In germline, CDR1 is MNHNS, CDR2 SASEGT. The CDR3 DNA reads TGTGCCAGCAGTGAAAAATTTTGGGACACCAGTTCACCCCTCCACTTT. As protein: CASSEKFWDTSSPLHF.

This clone appeared a single time. V is TRBV10-2 and J is TRBJ2-4, with 8 bases identical to TRBD1. The ends lost 8 bases at V and 0 bases at J; junction bases unmatched: 18. The germline V gene has CDR1 WSHSY and CDR2 SAAADI. This CDR3 contains 19 residues. In nucleotides, the CDR3 is TGCGCCAGCTACCACCACTCGACGGGACAGGAGATAGCCAAAAACATTCAGTACTTC. It specifies CASYHHSTGQEIAKNIQYF.

CDR3 sequence: CSVEGPGVEAFF. CDR3 bases: TGCAGCGTTGAAGGACCGGGGGTTGAAGCTTTCTTT. The chain recombines TRBV29-1 with TRBJ1-1; maybe TRBD1 (5 bases). The CDR3 extends over 12 amino acids. The germline V gene has CDR1 SQVTM and CDR2 ANQGSEA. Trimming took off 1 base at V and 7 bases at J, with 10 bases between the two ends.

The V gene is TRBV19, the J gene TRBJ2-2, with 13 positions matching TRBD2. J gave up 0 bases and V 6 bases, and 7 bases lay outside the gene matches. From germline, CDR1 is LNHDA and CDR2 SQIVND (reference sequence). CDR3 length equals 18 residues. DNA for the CDR3: TGTGCCAGTAGGTCGGGACTAGCGGGATTTACGAACACCGGGGAGCTGTTTTTT. This encodes CASRSGLAGFTNTGELFF.

The chain's CDR3 is CASSFAPGLAAEQYF. The CDR3 nucleotides read TGTGCCAGCAGCTTCGCTCCGGGACTAGCAGCCGAGCAGTACTTC. The V gene is TRBV7-2, the J gene TRBJ2-7; 9 nucleotides line up with TRBD2. CDR3 length equals 15 residues. V was pared by 3 bases and J by 6 bases, with 9 bases of the junction left unmatched. The germline V gene has CDR1 SGHTA and CDR2 FQGNSA.

The chain links TRBV7-6 to TRBJ2-7; TRBD1 matches 12 bases. Per germline, CDR1 SGHVS and CDR2 FNYEAQ. The CDR3 contains 17 residues. J was trimmed by 4 bases and V by 0 bases; bases with no gene match: 7. CDR3 in amino acids: CASSLALGQGAWYEQYF. The DNA of the CDR3 is TGTGCCAGCAGCTTAGCGCTGGGACAGGGGGCTTGGTACGAGCAGTACTTC.